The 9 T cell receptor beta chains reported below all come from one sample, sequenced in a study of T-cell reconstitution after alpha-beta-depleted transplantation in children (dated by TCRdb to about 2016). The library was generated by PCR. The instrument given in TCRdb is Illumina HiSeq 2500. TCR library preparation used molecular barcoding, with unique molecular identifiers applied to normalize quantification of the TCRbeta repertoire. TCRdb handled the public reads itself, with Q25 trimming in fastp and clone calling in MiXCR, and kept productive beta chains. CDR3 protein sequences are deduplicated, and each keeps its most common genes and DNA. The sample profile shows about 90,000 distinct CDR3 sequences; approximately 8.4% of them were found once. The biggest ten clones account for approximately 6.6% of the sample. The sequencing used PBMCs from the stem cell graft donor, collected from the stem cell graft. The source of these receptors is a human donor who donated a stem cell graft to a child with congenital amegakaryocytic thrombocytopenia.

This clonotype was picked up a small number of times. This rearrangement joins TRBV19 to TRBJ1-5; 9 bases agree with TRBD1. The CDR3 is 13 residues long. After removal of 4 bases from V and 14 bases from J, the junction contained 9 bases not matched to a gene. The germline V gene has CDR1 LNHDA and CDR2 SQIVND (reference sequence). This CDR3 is CASSTPGQGPKHF. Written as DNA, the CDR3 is TGTGCCAGTAGTACCCCGGGACAGGGCCCCAAGCATTTT.

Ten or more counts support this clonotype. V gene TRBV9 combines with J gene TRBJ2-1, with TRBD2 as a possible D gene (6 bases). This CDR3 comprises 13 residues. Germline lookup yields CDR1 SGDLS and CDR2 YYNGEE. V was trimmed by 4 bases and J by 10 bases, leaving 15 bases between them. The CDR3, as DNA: TGTGCCAGCAGCCCAATCACCGCGGGGGAGCAGTTCTTC. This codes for CASSPITAGEQFF.

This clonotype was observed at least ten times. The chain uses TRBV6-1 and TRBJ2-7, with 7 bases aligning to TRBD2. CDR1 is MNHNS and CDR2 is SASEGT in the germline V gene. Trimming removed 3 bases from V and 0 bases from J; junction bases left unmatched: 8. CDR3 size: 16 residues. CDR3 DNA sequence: TGTGCCAGCAGTGACCTTGGGGGGGAGTCCTCCTACGAGCAGTACTTC. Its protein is CASSDLGGESSYEQYF.

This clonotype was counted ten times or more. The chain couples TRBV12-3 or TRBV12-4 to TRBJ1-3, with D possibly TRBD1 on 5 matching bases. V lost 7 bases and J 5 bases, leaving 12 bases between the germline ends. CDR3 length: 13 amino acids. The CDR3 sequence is CASTPLDRNTIYF. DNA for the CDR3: TGTGCCAGCACCCCGCTGGACAGAAACACCATATATTTT.

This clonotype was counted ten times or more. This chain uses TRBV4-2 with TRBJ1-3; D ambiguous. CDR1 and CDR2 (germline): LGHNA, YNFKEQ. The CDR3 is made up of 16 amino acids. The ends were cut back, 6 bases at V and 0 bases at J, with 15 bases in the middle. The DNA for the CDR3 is TGTGCCAGCAGTTCCAGGCCAACTCACTCTGGAAACACCATATATTTT. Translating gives CASSSRPTHSGNTIYF.

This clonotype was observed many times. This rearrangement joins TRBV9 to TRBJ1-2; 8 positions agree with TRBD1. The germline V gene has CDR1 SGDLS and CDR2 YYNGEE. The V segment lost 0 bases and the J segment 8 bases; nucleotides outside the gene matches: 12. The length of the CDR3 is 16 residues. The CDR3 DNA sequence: TGTGCCAGCAGCGTAGATTTGGACAGGGTTGAGGGAGGCTACACCTTC. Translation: CASSVDLDRVEGGYTF.

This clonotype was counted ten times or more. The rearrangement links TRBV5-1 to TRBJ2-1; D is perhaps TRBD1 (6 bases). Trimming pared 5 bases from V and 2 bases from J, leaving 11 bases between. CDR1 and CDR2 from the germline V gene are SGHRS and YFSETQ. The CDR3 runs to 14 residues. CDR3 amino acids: CASSSDSPYNEQFF. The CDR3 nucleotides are TGCGCCAGCAGTTCGGACAGCCCCTACAATGAGCAGTTCTTC.

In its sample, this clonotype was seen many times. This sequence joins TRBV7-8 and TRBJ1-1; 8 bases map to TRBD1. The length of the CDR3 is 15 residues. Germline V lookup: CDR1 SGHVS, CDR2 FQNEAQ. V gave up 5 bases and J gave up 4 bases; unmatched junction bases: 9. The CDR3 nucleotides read TGTGCCAGCAGCAGGTTCAGGGGGCAGGGCACTGAAGCTTTCTTT. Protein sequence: CASSRFRGQGTEAFF.

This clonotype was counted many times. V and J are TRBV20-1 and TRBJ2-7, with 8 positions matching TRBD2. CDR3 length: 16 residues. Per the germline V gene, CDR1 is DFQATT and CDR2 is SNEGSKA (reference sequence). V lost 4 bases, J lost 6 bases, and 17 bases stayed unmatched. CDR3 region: CSANAQSGGASSEQYF. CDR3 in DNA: TGCAGTGCTAATGCCCAGTCGGGGGGGGCGTCGAGCGAGCAGTACTTC.